This is a list of T cell receptor beta chains from one sample in a study of blood T cell repertoires in COVID-19. Data came from immunoSEQ multiplex PCR; TCRdb stores just in-frame clones and leaves some out. The sample shows about 220,000 clones, around nine tenths of them seen only once. The sample taken for sequencing was peripheral blood. The source of these receptors is a man aged 35 to 55 with acute or convalescent COVID-19. The CDR3 runs from the conserved cysteine through the conserved F or W. Each record gives: CDR3 protein, CDR3 length, V gene.

CASSFRGSYNSPLHF | 15 | TRBV28
CAISFGQGIEETQYF | 15 | TRBV10-3
CASSNRDRASHEQYF | 15 | TRBV5-1
CASSNQGGDTEAFF | 14 | TRBV11-3
CASSFTLQDQPQHF | 14 | TRBV3-1/TRBV3-2
CASTFTGIGELFF | 13 | TRBV12-3/TRBV12-4
CASSSQGTVETQYF | 14 | TRBV18
CASSQDKRGGVETQYF | 16 | TRBV4-2
CASSLATGFNQPQHF | 15 | TRBV7-8
CASSIMKSSLGHHYNEQFF | 19 | TRBV19
CASSYLQGSSPLHF | 14 | TRBV6-5
CASSPPRGTEAFF | 13 | TRBV5-1
CATRLGPDSGANVLTF | 16 | TRBV15
CASSQYTSGSYEQYF | 15 | TRBV4-3
CASSYYPTTGGTGELFF | 17 | TRBV7-9
CATSDFGTSVHNEQFF | 16 | TRBV24-1
CASSLVGGNTDTQYF | 15 | TRBV11-2
CASSQEISGGADTQYF | 16 | TRBV4-1
CASSISTGVVVSGANVLTF | 19 | TRBV19
CSATPGTGGYEQYF | 14 | TRBV29-1
CASSPTGRDYEQYF | 14 | TRBV28
CASRPGHLEETQYF | 14 | TRBV28
CASSPPSGGYNEQFF | 15 | TRBV7-6
CASSLRGLLSIHYEQYF | 17 | TRBV28
CAWSPEGTVNQPQHF | 15 | TRBV30
CSVEDPVRASNEQFF | 15 | TRBV29-1
CASSSLGHRADTGELFF | 17 | TRBV13
CASSVGGTPYEQYF | 14 | TRBV9
CASSQGSGMETQYF | 14 | TRBV3-1/TRBV3-2
CAWRGALRTVNTEAFF | 16 | TRBV30
CASSLAQGTNYEQYF | 15 | TRBV7-7
CASSVSGGYTDTQYF | 15 | TRBV10-2
CASSETRQEGKLFF | 14 | TRBV2
CASSSLMEDTQYF | 13 | TRBV27
CASSSNMGGAWNTEAFF | 17 | TRBV19
CASSVDRGEQFF | 12 | TRBV19
CASSQSLHQDTQYF | 14 | TRBV6-5
CASSSGTGAPSQETQYF | 17 | TRBV5-1
CASSAAGRRETQYF | 14 | TRBV5-6
CASSDYLYNEQFF | 13 | TRBV2
CASSGTGTGPTIYF | 14 | TRBV9
CASSLLPSGTDTQYF | 15 | TRBV5-1
CASSLNGAYGQYF | 13 | TRBV28
CASSLVASFSSYEQYF | 16 | TRBV7-8
CASSPQDGGAWNEQFF | 16 | TRBV18
CAIGGQGSQPQHF | 13 | TRBV10-3
CASSPAGTGPYEQYF | 15 | TRBV28
CASSESTGLQETQYF | 15 | TRBV6-1
CASSLGRVRGHTEAFF | 16 | TRBV5-4
CASSLPSSGGRGTDTQYF | 18 | TRBV7-9
CASSPLGGSAEAFF | 14 | TRBV28
CASSLAQVSGAELPYEQYF | 19 | TRBV7-8
CASSSLGQAAGYTF | 14 | TRBV27
CASSLPGPSYEQYF | 14 | TRBV27
CASSQTGGNQPQHF | 14 | TRBV5-6
CASSFEGTRNEKLFF | 15 | TRBV5-1
CASSEDGGGAGELFF | 15 | TRBV25-1
CASSPGEETQYF | 12 | TRBV19
CASSSAGNGVPAFF | 14 | TRBV5-1